The sequence of this T cell receptor beta chain was determined in a study of cytomegalovirus exposure and HLA in healthy donors (dated 2017 in TCRdb). Looking at the study overall: In an earlier analysis of roughly 500 of the donors, 276 Gb of sequence data and approximately 120 million unique TCR beta sequences from about 179 million T cells were reported. A later genetic analysis took genome-wide SNP genotypes for about 55% of the roughly 670 donors and used that subset as a discovery cohort. Donor age, sex, ethnicity and CMV serostatus were collected together with the repertoire data. Every repertoire in the discovery cohort had been generated on one and the same sequencing platform. HLA typing included class I and class II loci at four-digit resolution. Typing coverage varied by locus: roughly 629-640 donors for A, B, C, DRB1 and DQB1; roughly 520 for DQA1; about 590 for DPA1; about 450 for DPB1. To decide whether each TCR beta V gene segment behaved as functional or pseudogenic, an earlier analysis of fewer than 750 of the donors relied on high-throughput TCR beta sequencing. Along with the roughly 670-subject first cohort, a separate validation cohort of 120 different subjects was used. The T cell repertoires of 550 to 850 subjects were profiled by immunosequencing and related to cytomegalovirus serostatus. The study combined high-throughput TCR immunosequencing, statistical association of individual TCRs with disease status, and machine learning to predict cytomegalovirus infection status. Around 320 gigabases of sequencing data and tens of millions of unique TCR sequences were included in an early release covering about 700 HLA-typed donors. Roughly 5 DR-DQ haplotypes were handled as single units for association and clustering, since linkage in the cohort was strong. The study was designed to test whether signatures of past pathogen exposure could be identified by cataloging public T cell receptors. A later analysis re-analyzed previously published TCR beta repertoires from about 730 donors and added high-resolution HLA genotyping to study TCR occurrence patterns. Across about 370 genotyped donors of the cohort, an average of about 200,000 unique TCR beta nucleotide sequences per donor were sequenced, and roughly a sixth of those sequences were non-productive. Rather than using new phenotypic data, the later analysis identified candidate immune exposures from TCR beta sequences and from how often those sequences occurred across donors. Of the 350 to 400 genotyped donors, 65% to 90% fell in the genetic ancestry cluster associated with self-reported Caucasian donors.

V is trimmed back by 4 bases and J by 3 bases, and the junction contains 7 bases that no gene match accounts for. From the cysteine up to the phenylalanine, the CDR3 has a length of 15 residues. Only the CDR3 portion is preserved as DNA: 45 bases, with reading frame beginning at the first base. CDR1 SGHRS and CDR2 YFSETQ are derived from the germline V gene. This clone was recorded only once. Its antigen remains unidentified. No qualities accompany the bases; no much larger clone lies one base away. The full study reports these points: Sequencing depth was assumed to be roughly uniform across donors in the presence/absence analyses, though that assumption may not hold. The earlier analysis of 587 of the donors excluded 15 to 20 rarely observed V segments, including chromosome 9 orphons, because counts were too low. Because some donors lacked HLA typing at each locus, the association tests relied only on the typed subset. A cluster of highly shared sequence variants was judged likely to represent a technical artifact of the sequencing pipeline. A further reported finding was that TCR beta sequences accurately predicted the HLA-A and HLA-B alleles for most subjects in the first cohort. An earlier analysis of around 500 of the donors showed that most TCR beta V segments appeared in productive rearrangements either about 87% or about 30% of the time, which broadly matched IMGT annotations. Across donors, most TCR sequences were observed very rarely, whereas some public TCRs were present in many individuals. Some IMGT-functional V segments, including TRBV6-2 and TRBV6-3, could not be distinguished by the 87-base-pair reads and were therefore excluded. A few of the identified cytomegalovirus-associated TCR beta chains were confirmed in vitro to be specific for cytomegalovirus antigens. In a later analysis, HLA-associated TCR beta chains were found to be more clonally expanded and to have lower generation probabilities than equally common non-associated chains. In this cohort, only TCR beta chains were sequenced, and detectable features were limited by the absence of alpha or paired-chain data. Specific HLA alleles were associated with 15,000 to 20,000 TCR beta sequences at a false discovery rate of 0.05 in a later analysis. In both the original and validation cohorts, the classifier was reported to diagnose cytomegalovirus status with high specificity and sensitivity. According to the authors, the approach could potentially be generalized to other disease states and immunological phenotypes. In a later analysis, several top co-occurrence clusters were reported to appear linked to parvovirus B19, influenza, CMV and Epstein-Barr virus. According to a later analysis, most CMV-associated TCR beta chains appeared to be HLA-restricted, and the HLA associations seemed to be driven largely by CMV exposure. A later analysis found that TCR association rates varied across HLA loci, with DRB1 alleles showing the most associated TCRs and HLA-C alleles the fewest. A later genetic analysis reported fewer N-insertions in productive TCRs among donors in an Asian-associated ancestry cluster than the approximately 670-donor mean. Linkage disequilibrium might explain the correlated functional status among segregating V segments, but an unknown experimental factor could not be excluded. Immune exposure information for the cohort was limited to CMV serostatus. V-gene and J-gene trimming of TCR beta chains was associated with a missense DCLRE1C variant in a later genetic analysis, and the association was replicated in an independent cohort. Strong co-occurrence of HLA alleles, especially DR and DQ, made assigning TCR associations to individual alleles difficult. The study listed 164 TCR beta chains as associated with cytomegalovirus.

In total, over 600 healthy bone marrow donors made up the cohort. Cohort members were all nominally healthy when sampled, although unrecorded immune exposures were likely present. The donor tested CMV seronegative and was one of the 352 seronegative cohort members. A peripheral blood sample was collected from each donor, and TCR beta sequencing was performed on peripheral blood mononuclear cells. The Qiagen DNeasy Blood Extraction Kit was used to extract genomic DNA from the blood cell samples. The method was the immunoSEQ multiplex PCR assay. A mixture of 60 forward primers for TCR Vbeta segments and 13 reverse primers for TCR Jbeta segments was used in the multiplex PCR. The CDR3 region of rearranged TCR beta genes was amplified from genomic DNA with a multiplex PCR assay. The Illumina HiSeq System was used to sequence the amplified TCR beta libraries as 87-base-pair reads. Per the original workflow: In a later analysis, tens of millions of unique TCR beta chains were counted across the roughly 670 repertoires, and roughly 10 million of these chains were shared by at least two donors. Raw reads were error-corrected and collapsed into unique sequences with a nearest-neighbor algorithm that merged closely related sequences to remove PCR and sequencing errors. Alignment of CDR3 sequences to IMGT reference sequences was used to assign V, D and J gene segments. For a sequence to be retained, a match of at least six nucleotides to both a V gene segment and a J gene segment was required. A rearrangement was called productive if the CDR3 had no stop codons and remained in frame with V and J, and every other rearrangement was called non-productive. CDR3 was defined according to IMGT convention as the region running from the second conserved V-encoded cysteine to the conserved J-encoded phenylalanine. The earlier analysis of approximately 590 of the donors excluded any sequence lacking an unambiguous match to a single V gene segment. In an earlier analysis of 450 to 700 of the donors, V segments were called functional above 56.7% productive rearrangements and were called segregating when the between-donor standard deviation exceeded 5%. A statistical classification framework was developed to diagnose cytomegalovirus status using the catalog of TCR beta chain sequences. V and J gene assignment, in a later analysis, came from comparing TCR nucleotide sequences with IMGT/GENE-DB human TR gene sequences. The TCRdist pipeline was used in a later analysis to assign CDR3 sequences and most-parsimonious VDJ recombination scenarios. In a later analysis, every TCR beta chain was defined by the combination of its CDR3 amino acid sequence and its V-gene family, and reads without a unique V-gene family were dropped. As a way to deal with suspected cross-contamination and a sequencing artifact, a later analysis dropped hundreds of nucleotide sequences that were highly shared and had low generation probability. In a later analysis, a clonal expansion index was calculated for each public chain from normalized within-repertoire ranks of inferred template counts. A later analysis computed generation probabilities with a VDJ recombination model fitted to out-of-frame rearrangements, and checked the results against IGoR. Hypergeometric tests were used in a later analysis to score TCR-TCR, TCR-HLA and TCR-CMV co-occurrence, with a repertoire-size bias correction applied to the TCR pairs. To estimate false discovery rates, a later analysis permuted the HLA or CMV assignments 20 times. A later analysis grouped co-occurring TCRs with DBSCAN, adding TCRdist sequence similarity when clustering within HLA-allele-positive subsets. Co-occurrence clustering excluded repertoires with fewer than 30,000 or more than 120,000 public chains, plus five with anomalous nucleotide sharing. As stored in TCRdb, this immuneACCESS dataset retains in-frame rearrangements with V and J assigned. A fraction of the clones does not appear; measured against another copy, unresolved V genes explain less than half of the discrepancy, and the remainder lacks a known reason. V, J and clone size derive from that table, while D and trimming were established from the DNA sequence. Present in this sample are 150,000 or so clones, over 70% of which were seen just once. The ten largest clones capture approximately 2.8% of the sample.

The TCR was taken from a male donor in good health and CMV-seronegative. The V gene is TRBV5-1 and the J gene is TRBJ1-3; the central 7 bases match TRBD1. Sequencing used PBMCs. The DNA sequence is TGCGCCAGCAGCAAGCCGACAGGGTATGGAAACACCATATATTTT. Its coded protein is CASSKPTGYGNTIYF.